This T cell receptor (beta chain) was documented in a study of OX40 agonist ivuxolimab in advanced cancers. Turning to the study itself: Patients undergoing dose escalation presented with hepatocellular carcinoma, melanoma, renal cell or head and neck cancer. Study-wide results and limits: The antigens recognized by the expanded peripheral T cells, that is their antigen specificity, were not determined.

A single count supports this clone. Its antigen is currently unknown. Assay used: immunoSEQ multiplex PCR; TCRdb lists only in-frame clones, some missing. In the table there are about 99,000 clones, more than 95% of which are singletons. Looked up from germline, CDR1 is MDHEN and CDR2 is SYDVKM. V was pared by 4 bases and J by 5 bases, with 11 bases between. The length of the CDR3 is 13 residues. The rearrangement links TRBV28 to TRBJ1-2; D is undetermined. The sequence was obtained from an adult with an advanced solid tumor such as melanoma, head and neck, liver or kidney cancer. The sequences come from CD4+ or CD8+ T cells sorted from blood, collected in a trial of the OX40 agonist ivuxolimab. CDR3 DNA: TGTGCCAGCAGTTATACAGCGACGTATGGCTACACCTTC. Amino acids: CASSYTATYGYTF.